The next 15 T cell receptor beta chains were all read from a single sample in a study of blood T cell repertoires in COVID-19. Here immunoSEQ multiplex PCR was the method, and the copy in TCRdb shows in-frame clones only, minus some. Of tens of thousands of clones in the sample, roughly 76% were seen once. The sequenced sample was peripheral blood. The receptor source for this set is a man aged 80 or over with COVID-19, enrolled during active disease.

The chain has TRBV2 and TRBJ1-5, with D maybe TRBD1 (6 bases). Trimming left V 0 bases short and J 5 bases short, with 11 bases between. The germline V gene encodes CDR1 SNHLY and CDR2 FYNNEI. The CDR3 is 15 amino acids. The chain's CDR3 is CASSEARGWDQPQHF. The DNA for the CDR3 is TGTGCCAGCAGTGAAGCCAGGGGTTGGGATCAGCCCCAGCATTTT. Full variable domain (outside the CDR3, taken from reference TRBV2 and TRBJ1-5): EPEVTQTPSHQVTQMGQEVILRCVPISNHLYFYWYRQILGQKVEFLVSFYNNEISEKSEIFDDQFSVERPDGSNFTLKIRSTKLEDSAMYFCASSEARGWDQPQHFGDGTRLSIL.

The chain recombines TRBV5-1 with TRBJ2-5, with 7 bases fitting TRBD2. V shed 0 bases and J 2 bases; nucleotides not matched to a gene: 4. Germline V gives CDR1 SGHRS, CDR2 YFSETQ. This CDR3 contains 15 residues. In DNA, the CDR3 is TGCGCCAGCAGCTTGGCTCTAGCGGATCAAGAGACCCAGTACTTC. This sequence encodes CASSLALADQETQYF.

V gene TRBV28 combines with J gene TRBJ2-7; 8 positions agree with TRBD2. V lost 7 bases, J lost 4 bases, and 9 bases stayed unmatched. The CDR3 is made up of 14 amino acids. Germline V gene lookup returns CDR1 MDHEN and CDR2 SYDVKM. CDR3 coding DNA: TGTGCCAGCACCGTAGCGGGGAACGCTTACGAGCAGTACTTC. Translating gives CASTVAGNAYEQYF.

This chain links TRBV19 with TRBJ1-2, with TRBD1 matching over 7 bases. Germline values: CDR1 LNHDA, CDR2 SQIVND (reference sequence). This CDR3 contains 14 residues. Unmatched junction bases numbered 5, after V lost 5 bases and J lost 2 bases. This chain's CDR3 is CASSPTGQNYGYTF. In nucleotides, the CDR3 is TGTGCCAGTAGTCCTACGGGACAGAACTATGGCTACACCTTC.

This clone was observed a few times. The rearrangement joins TRBV6-5 to TRBJ1-5; 8 positions agree with TRBD1. The germline CDR1 and CDR2 sequences are MNHEY and SVGAGI. This CDR3 contains 14 residues. The trim removed 2 bases at V and 7 bases at J, leaving 4 bases unmatched. The CDR3 DNA follows: TGTGCCAGCAGTTACGGACAGGGTGTCCAGCCCCAGCATTTT. This translates into CASSYGQGVQPQHF.

The V and J genes are TRBV20-1 and TRBJ2-7, with TRBD1 matching over 9 bases. V was clipped by 3 bases and J by 3 bases; unmatched bases: 6. The CDR3 totals 14 residues. The germline CDR1 and CDR2 sequences are DFQATT and SNEGSKA (reference sequence). The CDR3 reads CSASPGQGFYEQYF. For the CDR3, the DNA is TGCAGTGCTAGTCCGGGACAGGGTTTCTACGAGCAGTACTTC.

The chain links TRBV28 to TRBJ1-1; TRBD1 might be the D (5 bases). Germline V gives CDR1 MDHEN, CDR2 SYDVKM. There are 15 residues in the CDR3. V dropped 4 bases and J dropped 3 bases, with 15 bases sitting between them. The CDR3 reads CASSSGGARDTEAFF. The DNA for the CDR3 is TGTGCCAGCAGTTCCGGCGGGGCCCGAGACACTGAAGCTTTCTTT.

The table lists this clone with many counts. V and J are TRBV27 and TRBJ2-7; 8 nucleotides align to TRBD2. The CDR3 sequence is 14 residues long. Germline CDR1 reads MNHEY; CDR2 reads SMNVEV (reference sequence). With 3 bases clipped from V and 1 base from J, the junction kept 2 bases outside the gene matches. CDR3 sequence: CASSLSSGSYEQYF. CDR3 DNA: TGTGCCAGCAGTTTGTCTAGCGGGTCCTACGAGCAGTACTTC.

The chain uses TRBV30 and TRBJ2-7, with a possible D match to TRBD1 (6 bases). Germline V gene data show CDR1 as GTSNPN and CDR2 as SVGIG (reference sequence). The V gene lost 1 base and the J gene lost 3 bases, with 13 bases spanning the gap. The CDR3 spans 14 residues. CDR3 sequence reads: CAWSADRSLYEQYF. The CDR3, as DNA: TGTGCCTGGAGTGCTGACAGGTCCCTCTACGAGCAGTACTTC.

Only one count was recorded for this clone. The genes are TRBV5-1 and TRBJ2-5; the D gene is possibly TRBD2 (5 bases). The CDR3 totals 14 residues. V shed 1 base and J shed 1 base, with 8 bases lying between them. Germline assignment: CDR1 SGHRS and CDR2 YFSETQ. The DNA for the CDR3 is TGCGCCAGCAGCTTGTCAGCGGTCCAAGAGACCCAGTACTTC. Translated, it gives CASSLSAVQETQYF.

The J gene is TRBJ1-5, the V gene TRBV2; TRBD1 aligns across 8 bases. The CDR3 runs 14 residues. With V trimmed by 9 bases and J by 2 bases, 6 bases remained unmatched. Germline loops: CDR1 SNHLY, CDR2 FYNNEI. CDR3 DNA: TGTGCCAGTGGACAGGGATCGGGCAATCAGCCCCAGCATTTT. Protein: CASGQGSGNQPQHF.

The rearrangement joins TRBV5-1 to TRBJ2-1; TRBD2 agrees at 8 bases. The germline V gene encodes CDR1 SGHRS and CDR2 YFSETQ. The CDR3 is made up of 15 amino acids. V dropped 5 bases and J dropped 1; count of bases not matched to a gene: 5. DNA of the CDR3: TGCGCCAGCAGGGGATTAGCGGGATCCTACAATGAGCAGTTCTTC. Translating it yields CASRGLAGSYNEQFF.

The genes are TRBV13 and TRBJ2-1, with 14 bases identical to TRBD2. V dropped 5 bases and J dropped 5; count of bases not matched to a gene: 14. This CDR3 is 19 amino acids long. CDR1 PRHDT and CDR2 FYEKMQ come from the germline V gene (reference sequence). The CDR3 region has the DNA TGTGCCAGCAGCCCCGCCCCCCAGACTAGCGGGGGGGCTGACAATGAGCAGTTCTTC. It translates to CASSPAPQTSGGADNEQFF.

This clone has just one count. The V call is TRBV18, the J call TRBJ2-7, with D uncertain. This CDR3 is built from 14 residues. From germline, CDR1 is KGHSH and CDR2 LQKENI. Deletions cut 5 bases from V and 3 bases from J, with 14 bases between. CDR3 in DNA: TGTGCCAGCTCAACTTATCTAGACGGCTACGAGCAGTACTTC. Its protein is CASSTYLDGYEQYF. The whole variable domain, remainder taken from reference TRBV18 and TRBJ2-7, is NAGVMQNPRHLVRRRGQEARLRCSPMKGHSHVYWYRQLPEEGLKFMVYLQKENIIDESGMPKERFSAEFPKEGPSILRIQQVVRGDSAAYFCASSTYLDGYEQYFGPGTRLTVT.

This clone was seen only a few times. CDR3 sequence (DNA): TGCGCCAGCAGCCAAGACTATGGGCGGGACAGGGGTGAAAAACTGTTTTTT. Its protein product is CASSQDYGRDRGEKLFF. The rearrangement links TRBV4-3 to TRBJ1-4; 10 bases match TRBD1. CDR3 length: 17 residues. In germline, CDR1 is LGHNA, CDR2 YSLEER. Germline trimming cut 0 bases from V and 7 bases from J; bases unmatched to any gene: 8.